What follows is one T cell receptor beta chain and its context. Its antigen is currently not known. Per-nucleotide qualities are absent, and no much larger clonotype sits a single base away. For every bulk PBMC sample, a fixed 350 ng of DNA was loaded. TCR beta CDR3 sequences were amplified from genomic DNA using the immunoSEQ TCRb Assay kit according to manufacturer instructions. The KAPA Library Quantification Kit for Illumina platforms was used to quantify pooled libraries by qPCR. Pooled libraries were clustered at roughly 0.55-1.1 pM and sequenced on an Illumina NextSeq 500. Per the original workflow: TCR data were analyzed using immunoSEQ ANALYZER and the R LymphoSeq package. A rearrangement efficiency score was calculated as productive divided by the sum of productive and non-productive CDR3 sequences. Within each patient, timepoints were compared pairwise for clonality, measured with the Gini coefficient, and for diversity, measured with the Renyi index at alpha=1. Clonal relatedness used an edit distance of 3, and repertoire similarity used the Bhattacharyya coefficient, both computed in LymphoSeq. To classify response, a linear discriminant analysis based on week-3 changes in clonality and diversity was built using the R MASS and caret packages. TCRdb holds this immuneACCESS table with in-frame rearrangements only. Some clones are missing; in checked studies, unresolved V genes explain under half, and the rest has no known cause. D and trimming come from the DNA, and the V and J calls and clone size come from that table. Recorded for this sample are over 9,000 clones; roughly 80% of them occurred a single time. Approximately 15% of the sample rests with the top ten.

This sample's time point label indicates: week 3, after first cycle of checkpoint inhibitor. Blood samples were taken before treatment (T0) and at week 3 (W3), following the first cycle of checkpoint blockade. Except for two patients with rapid clinical progression, response was assessed 12 weeks after the first infusion by RECIST 1.1; disease control meant complete response, partial response or stable disease. Any patient who had received prior systemic cancer treatment, was on concomitant immunosuppressant therapy or had synchronous other active malignancies was excluded. To track both circulating cells and T cell turnover, TCR beta was sequenced from bulk PBMC as well as from plasma cell-free DNA. Lymphoprep and SepMate tubes were used to isolate PBMC from blood, and red cell lysis was then performed. QIAamp DNA Blood Mini kits were used to extract DNA from PBMC and from sorted T cell subsets.

The entry originates in a study of blood T cell dynamics during melanoma immunotherapy (dated by TCRdb to about 2020). Notes on the research overall: Patients had metastatic melanoma and received first-line pembrolizumab or nivolumab plus ipilimumab as standard of care in the United Kingdom. To find early correlates of response, the study profiled the peripheral T cell receptor repertoires of patients with metastatic melanoma both before and after one cycle of checkpoint inhibitor therapy. The training cohort consisted of consecutive patients, while an additional independent group of patients from the same centre was pooled to form an external validation set.

The paper's findings and limits, for the study overall: The relatively small sample size was acknowledged as potentially limiting generalization of the results. Patients who later achieved disease control showed a bifurcated PBMC repertoire reorganization at W3, with increased clonality or increased diversity, unlike progressors. Whether the T cell clones driving repertoire changes were melanoma-specific or reflected general immune activation could not be determined in the study.

The CDR3 has 15 amino acids, counting the end cysteine and phenylalanine. Just the 45-base CDR3 DNA is kept, in frame starting at base 1. Trimming takes 2 bases from V and 3 bases from J, and the germline ends sit 13 bases apart. CDR1 and CDR2 (MDHEN, SYDVKM) derive from the germline V gene. The V gene is TRBV28 and the J gene is TRBJ1-2; the best D guess is TRBD1, with 6 bases matching. The origin of this receptor is a human donor with melanoma. The sample consisted of blood, taken from a patient treated with checkpoint blockade. DNA sequence: TGTGCCAGCAGTTTAGCACAGGGTTTCGACTATGGCTACACCTTC. Its translation reads: CASSLAQGFDYGYTF.